This T cell receptor beta chain comes out of a study of T cell repertoires in cytomegalovirus infection. This CDR3 comprises 16 residues. Per germline, CDR1 SGHTA and CDR2 FQGNSA. V trimming: 0 bases; J trimming: 5 bases; junction bases outside the gene matches: 8. One entry per CDR3 protein, called by TCRdb with MiXCR from the reads. The sample has some 500,000 distinct CDR3 sequences, 40% seen once. As concerns this clonotype: The antigen is not known.

The genes are TRBV7-2 and TRBJ1-2; 8 nucleotides align to TRBD1. This sample comprised cultured PBMCs, obtained from culture after CMV antigen stimulation. This TCR was sampled from a human donor in good health (CMV status not recorded). Some clones in this sample may be carry-over from other donors' samples. DNA of the CDR3: TGTGCCAGCAGCTTAGCAGGACAGGGCGTTGATTATGGCTACACCTTC. Its protein is CASSLAGQGVDYGYTF. Filled out from reference TRBV7-2 and TRBJ1-2, the complete variable domain reads GAGVSQSPSNKVTEKGKDVELRCDPISGHTALYWYRQSLGQGLEFLIYFQGNSAPDKSGLPSDRFSAERTGGSVSTLTIQRTQQEDSAVYLCASSLAGQGVDYGYTFGSGTRLTVV.